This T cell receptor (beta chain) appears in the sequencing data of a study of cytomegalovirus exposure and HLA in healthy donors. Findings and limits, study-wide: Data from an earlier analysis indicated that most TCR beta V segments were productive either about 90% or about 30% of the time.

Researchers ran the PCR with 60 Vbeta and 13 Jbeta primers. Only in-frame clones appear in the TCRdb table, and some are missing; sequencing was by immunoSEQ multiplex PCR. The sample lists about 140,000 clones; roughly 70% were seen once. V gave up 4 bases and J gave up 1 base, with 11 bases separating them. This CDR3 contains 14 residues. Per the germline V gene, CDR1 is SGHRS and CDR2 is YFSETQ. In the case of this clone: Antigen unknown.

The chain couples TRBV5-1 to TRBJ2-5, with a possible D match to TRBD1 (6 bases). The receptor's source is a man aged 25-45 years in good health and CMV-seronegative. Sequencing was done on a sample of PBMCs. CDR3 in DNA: TGCGCCAGCAGCCACCCAGGGGCCCAAGAGACCCAGTACTTC. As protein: CASSHPGAQETQYF.